A selection of T cell receptor beta chains follows, all from one sample in a study of blood T cell repertoires in COVID-19. Clones were sequenced by immunoSEQ multiplex PCR, and TCRdb holds only the in-frame ones, with some missing. This sample has fewer than 250,000 clones; about four fifths occur once, and the top ten carry 8% to 13%. The sequencing sample was made of peripheral blood. Every receptor here comes from a woman older than 75 with acute or convalescent COVID-19. The CDR3 runs from the conserved cysteine through the conserved F or W. D genes are given only for firm matches. Size is stated for part of the rows, as once, few or many counts, or as a class when the clone is expanded.

d_call	j_call	clone_size	v_call	cdr3_aa	cdr3_nt
-	TRBJ2-5	-	TRBV4-1	CASSQDPRGRGETQYF	TGCGCCAGCAGCCAAGATCCAAGGGGGAGGGGGGAGACCCAGTACTTC
TRBD1	TRBJ2-7	-	TRBV28	CASSFSRTGAYEQYF	TGTGCCAGCAGTTTCTCGCGGACAGGAGCCTACGAGCAGTACTTC
-	TRBJ1-1	-	TRBV24-1	CATSGRWNTEAFF	TGTGCCACCAGTGGGAGATGGAACACTGAAGCTTTCTTT
-	TRBJ1-2	-	TRBV20-1	CSASSGGYGYTF	TGCAGTGCTAGTTCGGGGGGCTATGGCTACACCTTC
TRBD2	TRBJ2-1	-	TRBV4-2	CASSQDWAGGTYNEQFF	TGTGCCAGCAGCCAAGATTGGGCGGGGGGCACCTACAATGAGCAGTTCTTC
-	TRBJ2-7	-	TRBV5-8	CASSLQGSYEQYF	TGTGCCAGCAGCTTGCAGGGCTCCTACGAGCAGTACTTC
TRBD1	TRBJ2-1	-	TRBV4-2	CASSQGTGERYNEQFF	TGTGCCAGCAGCCAGGGGACAGGGGAAAGGTACAATGAGCAGTTCTTC
-	TRBJ1-4	few	TRBV5-1	CASSLGDTRTNEKLFF	TGCGCCAGCAGCTTGGGGGATACTAGAACTAATGAAAAACTGTTTTTT
-	TRBJ2-7	-	TRBV9	CASSVDTATYEQYF	TGTGCCAGCAGCGTAGATACTGCGACCTACGAGCAGTACTTC
TRBD2	TRBJ2-1	-	TRBV27	CASSLGTSGEAAQFF	TGTGCCAGCAGTTTAGGGACTAGCGGCGAGGCGGCGCAGTTCTTC
-	TRBJ1-6	-	TRBV27	CASGRTNSPLHF	TGTGCCAGCGGGAGGACAAATTCACCCCTCCACTTT
-	TRBJ2-2	-	TRBV4-1	CASSQQDLFNTGELFF	TGCGCCAGCAGCCAACAGGACTTATTTAACACCGGGGAGCTGTTTTTT
TRBD1	TRBJ1-5	-	TRBV7-2	CASSSPGQAYNQPQHF	TGTGCCAGCAGCTCTCCGGGACAGGCCTACAATCAGCCCCAGCATTTT
TRBD1	TRBJ2-7	once	TRBV4-2	CASSQPTGNEQYF	TGTGCCAGCAGCCAACCGACAGGGAACGAGCAGTACTTC
TRBD1	TRBJ2-2	-	TRBV2	CASRVGTANTGELFF	TGTGCCAGCAGAGTTGGGACAGCGAACACCGGGGAGCTGTTTTTT
-	TRBJ2-3	-	TRBV30	CAWSSRRGGLYTDTQYF	TGTGCCTGGAGTTCCCGGCGCGGGGGCCTATACACAGATACGCAGTATTTT
TRBD1	TRBJ2-1	-	TRBV5-1	CASSLGDRGNEQFF	TGCGCCAGCAGCTTGGGGGACAGGGGCAATGAGCAGTTCTTC
-	TRBJ2-7	-	TRBV4-2	CASSQGGGNYEQYF	TGTGCCAGCAGCCAAGGAGGCGGAAACTACGAGCAGTACTTC
TRBD2	TRBJ2-7	once	TRBV23-1	CASSGGDRSYEQYF	TGCGCCAGCAGCGGGGGGGACCGCTCCTACGAGCAGTACTTC
-	TRBJ1-4	-	TRBV4-1	CASSQGHSSTNEKLFF	TGCGCCAGCAGCCAAGGACACAGCTCAACTAATGAAAAACTGTTTTTT
-	TRBJ1-1	few	TRBV5-1	CASSTEGREGTEAFF	TGCGCCAGCAGCACGGAGGGCAGGGAGGGAACTGAAGCTTTCTTT
TRBD2	TRBJ2-7	-	TRBV14	CASSQGLAVSYEQYF	TGTGCCAGCAGCCAGGGACTAGCGGTTTCCTACGAGCAGTACTTC
-	TRBJ1-1	once	TRBV12-5	CASGSQGGTEAFF	TGTGCTAGTGGTTCCCAAGGGGGCACTGAAGCTTTCTTT
TRBD2	TRBJ2-3	-	TRBV11-2	CASSRRLAGEPTDTQYF	TGTGCCAGCAGCCGTCGACTAGCGGGAGAGCCCACAGATACGCAGTATTTT
-	TRBJ1-5	once	TRBV12-5	CASGLGQNRYRNQPQHF	TGTGCTAGTGGTTTAGGACAAAATAGGTATCGCAATCAGCCCCAGCATTTT
TRBD1	TRBJ1-1	-	TRBV11-3	CASSFGQGADTEAFF	TGTGCCAGCAGCTTTGGACAGGGGGCAGATACTGAAGCTTTCTTT
-	TRBJ1-6	-	TRBV27	CASSLSELYNSPLHF	TGTGCCAGCAGTTTATCCGAGCTTTATAATTCACCCCTCCACTTT
TRBD2	TRBJ2-7	-	TRBV7-9	CASSLETSGIGVSYEQYF	TGTGCCAGCAGCTTAGAGACTAGCGGGATAGGGGTCTCCTACGAGCAGTACTTC
TRBD2	TRBJ2-3	few	TRBV5-1	CASSLALAGGLTDTQYF	TGCGCCAGCAGCTTGGCGCTAGCGGGGGGGCTGACAGATACGCAGTATTTT
TRBD1	TRBJ1-4	-	TRBV29-1	CSVVPPGGTNEKLFF	TGCAGCGTTGTACCCCCAGGGGGGACTAATGAAAAACTGTTTTTT
TRBD1	TRBJ2-7	-	TRBV10-3	CAISERVGQGTSYEQYF	TGTGCCATCAGTGAGAGGGTTGGACAGGGGACCTCCTACGAGCAGTACTTC
-	TRBJ2-7	-	TRBV27	CASSPRGLASGLLYF	TGTGCCAGCAGCCCCCGCGGTCTAGCGAGTGGACTCCTGTACTTC
TRBD1	TRBJ1-3	-	TRBV2	CASSVGGPGNTIYF	TGTGCCAGCAGTGTAGGGGGCCCTGGAAACACCATATATTTT
TRBD1	TRBJ2-7	-	TRBV7-9	CASSLGFRDSYEQYF	TGTGCCAGCAGCTTAGGCTTTCGGGACAGCTACGAGCAGTACTTC
-	TRBJ1-5	-	TRBV7-8	CASSPMSNRFDQPQHF	TGTGCCAGCAGCCCAATGTCAAACAGGTTCGATCAGCCCCAGCATTTT
-	TRBJ1-5	-	TRBV30	CAWRTGDNQPQHF	TGTGCCTGGAGGACCGGGGACAATCAGCCCCAGCATTTT
-	TRBJ1-5	-	TRBV6-5	CASGREGGNNQPQHF	TGTGCCAGCGGGCGGGAGGGGGGAAATAATCAGCCCCAGCATTTT
TRBD1	TRBJ1-3	-	TRBV9	CASSVEGGLSGNTIYF	TGTGCCAGCAGCGTAGAAGGGGGCCTCTCTGGAAACACCATATATTTT
TRBD2	TRBJ2-3	once	TRBV10-3	CAIRGGVEDTQYF	TGTGCCATCAGGGGGGGGGTGGAAGATACGCAGTATTTT
TRBD1	TRBJ1-2	-	TRBV2	CASSKDRVPSNYGYTF	TGTGCCAGCAGTAAGGACAGGGTCCCGTCTAACTATGGCTACACCTTC
TRBD2	TRBJ2-7	-	TRBV7-2	CASSLVGVSSGGSYEQYF	TGTGCCAGCAGCTTAGTAGGGGTGTCTAGCGGGGGCTCCTACGAGCAGTACTTC
TRBD1	TRBJ2-7	-	TRBV11-3	CASSLDAQGAYEQYF	TGTGCCAGCAGCTTAGATGCTCAGGGGGCCTACGAGCAGTACTTC
-	TRBJ2-5	-	TRBV30	CAWSLGETQYF	TGTGCCTGGAGTCTCGGGGAGACCCAGTACTTC
TRBD2	TRBJ2-3	-	TRBV7-2	CASSYGGEFTDTQYF	TGTGCCAGCAGCTACGGGGGGGAGTTCACAGATACGCAGTATTTT
-	TRBJ2-1	-	TRBV29-1	CSATAGYNEQFF	TGCAGCGCGACAGCAGGATACAATGAGCAGTTCTTC
-	TRBJ1-1	-	TRBV4-2	CASSQESRRDTEAFF	TGTGCCAGCAGCCAAGAATCGAGGAGGGACACTGAAGCTTTCTTT
-	TRBJ1-1	-	TRBV5-4	CASSQRIDSLRQVEAFF	TGTGCCAGCAGCCAAAGGATCGACAGTCTCAGGCAGGTTGAAGCTTTCTTT
TRBD1	TRBJ2-7	-	TRBV7-3	CASSAGTGGEQYF	TGTGCCAGCAGCGCCGGGACAGGGGGCGAGCAGTACTTC
TRBD1	TRBJ1-4	-	TRBV5-1	CASQGQGREKLFF	TGCGCCAGCCAAGGACAGGGGAGAGAAAAACTGTTTTTT
-	TRBJ1-1	once	TRBV10-3	CAISERTLGSEAFF	TGTGCCATCAGTGAACGGACATTGGGCTCTGAAGCTTTCTTT